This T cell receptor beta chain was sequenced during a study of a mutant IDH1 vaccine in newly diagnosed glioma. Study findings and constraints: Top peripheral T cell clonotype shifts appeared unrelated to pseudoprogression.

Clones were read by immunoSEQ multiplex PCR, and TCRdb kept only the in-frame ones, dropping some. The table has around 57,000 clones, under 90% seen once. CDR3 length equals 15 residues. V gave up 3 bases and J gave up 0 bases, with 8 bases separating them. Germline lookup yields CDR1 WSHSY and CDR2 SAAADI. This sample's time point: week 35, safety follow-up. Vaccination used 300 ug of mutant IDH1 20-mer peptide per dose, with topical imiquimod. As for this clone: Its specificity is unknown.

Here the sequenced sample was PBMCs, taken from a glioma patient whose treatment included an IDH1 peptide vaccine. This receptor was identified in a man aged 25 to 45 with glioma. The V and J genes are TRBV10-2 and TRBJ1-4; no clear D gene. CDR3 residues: CASSDRAATNEKLFF. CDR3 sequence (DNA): TGCGCCAGCAGTGATCGGGCAGCAACTAATGAAAAACTGTTTTTT.